The T cell receptor beta chain described here comes from a study of T cells in localized non-small cell lung cancer. The study's findings and limits: There were a median 57 of the top 100 tumor clones appearing in adjacent lung. Longer overall survival was associated with a higher density of T cells in the blood. Uninvolved adjacent lung had more T cell clonality than any other tissue, topping tumor.

This clone was counted only a few times. The antigen is not known. The V and J ends lost 1 base and 9 bases, in that order; junction bases with no gene match: 10. The CDR3 has 17 residues. CDR1 and CDR2 from the germline V gene are SEHNR and FQNEAQ (reference sequence). Some clones are missing from TCRdb's copy, which holds only in-frame ones; the method was immunoSEQ multiplex PCR. The sample contains about 33,000 clones, 92% of which appear only once. Sequences were derived from peripheral blood, sampled before any cancer treatment. The clonotype was recovered from a female donor over 55 with stage I lung adenocarcinoma. This chain connects TRBV7-9 to TRBJ1-6, with 9 bases aligning to TRBD1. DNA for the CDR3: TGTGCCAGCAGCTTAGGGACAGGGGCCGGGTTTAGTTCACCCCTCCACTTT. The encoded protein is CASSLGTGAGFSSPLHF.